The 10 T cell receptor beta chains reported below all come from one sample, sequenced in a study of cytomegalovirus exposure and HLA in healthy donors. A multiplex PCR was run with 60 Vbeta primers and 13 Jbeta primers. Repertoires were generated with immunoSEQ multiplex PCR, while TCRdb's copy carries only in-frame clones and drops some. The sample lists approximately 210,000 clones, over 75% occurring once. Sequenced input: PBMCs. All receptors come from a woman aged 45-65 years in good health and CMV-seropositive.

The chain recombines TRBV6-5 with TRBJ2-7, with D unclear. Per the germline V gene, CDR1 is MNHEY and CDR2 is SVGAGI. There are 12 residues in the CDR3. Trimming shortened V by 8 bases and J by 0 bases, and 8 bases separated the two germline ends. The CDR3 DNA reads as TGTGCCAGCCTAGGTAACTCCTACGAGCAGTACTTC. Its translation is CASLGNSYEQYF.

The chain recombines TRBV19 with TRBJ1-4; D is unclear. The CDR3 has 13 residues. V was clipped by 3 bases and J by 6 bases, with 8 bases between them. Germline CDR1 reads LNHDA; CDR2 reads SQIVND (reference sequence). Here the CDR3 DNA reads TGTGCCAGTAGTATCTTTGTTGATGAAAAACTGTTTTTT. Its translation is CASSIFVDEKLFF. The variable domain in full, completed from reference TRBV19 and TRBJ1-4, reads DGGITQSPKYLFRKEGQNVTLSCEQNLNHDAMYWYRQDPGQGLRLIYYSQIVNDFQKGDIAEGYSVSREKKESFPLTVTSAQKNPTAFYLCASSIFVDEKLFFGSGTQLSVL.

The sample holds many counts of this clone. The chain joins TRBV10-3 to TRBJ2-2, with a weak D call TRBD2 (6 bases). The length of the CDR3 is 14 residues. The V end lost 3 bases, the J end lost 3 bases, and 8 bases lay between the germline ends. Germline V gene sequence: CDR1 ENHRY, CDR2 SYGVKD. The CDR3 nucleotides are TGTGCCATCAGTGACTCGGGGGACACCGGGGAGCTGTTTTTT. Amino acids: CAISDSGDTGELFF.

J is TRBJ2-7 and V is TRBV4-2; D is perhaps TRBD2 (7 bases). Germline lookup yields CDR1 LGHNA and CDR2 YNFKEQ. The CDR3 length is 16 residues. Trimming took 0 bases from V and 6 from J, leaving 18 bases between them. DNA of the CDR3: TGTGCCAGCAGCCAAGATGGGGGGGCGACCCTCGGCGAGCAGTACTTC. Translation gives CASSQDGGATLGEQYF.

The chain couples TRBV7-2 to TRBJ1-6; D might be TRBD1 (6 bases). V lost 1 base, J lost 7 bases, and 11 bases lay in between. Germline V CDR1 and CDR2: SGHTA, FQGNSA. The length of the CDR3 is 15 residues. CDR3 amino acids: CASSLENRVNSPLHF. Written as DNA, the CDR3 is TGTGCCAGCAGCTTAGAGAACAGGGTAAATTCACCCCTCCACTTT.

The rearrangement joins TRBV30 to TRBJ1-5; no reliable D call. Germline V gives CDR1 GTSNPN, CDR2 SVGIG (reference sequence). The CDR3 contains 15 residues. Trimming removed 1 base from V and 4 bases from J, with 14 bases in between. The CDR3 bases are TGTGCCTGGAGTGACCAGAGGGCCGTGAATCAGCCCCAGCATTTT. Encoded protein: CAWSDQRAVNQPQHF.

The V gene is TRBV13, the J gene TRBJ1-4, with D possibly TRBD1 on 6 matching bases. CDR3 size: 17 residues. CDR1 and CDR2 (germline): PRHDT, FYEKMQ (reference sequence). Trimming stripped 2 bases from V and 4 bases from J, with 17 bases between. CDR3 coding DNA: TGTGCCAGCAGCTTACGACAGGAAGAAGGGATTAATGAAAAACTGTTTTTT. This encodes CASSLRQEEGINEKLFF.

In its sample, this clone was seen a few times. This chain joins TRBV6-1 and TRBJ1-5; D unresolved. Germline CDR1 reads MNHNS; CDR2 reads SASEGT. The CDR3 covers 13 residues. V was pared by 8 bases and J by 7 bases, with 15 bases between. The CDR3 region has the DNA TGTGCCAGCGAGTCCCGGTCTGAGCAGCCCCAGCATTTT. Encoded protein: CASESRSEQPQHF.

This chain links TRBV6-5 with TRBJ1-2; weak D call: TRBD1 (6 bases). V was pared by 4 bases and J by 2 bases, with 14 bases between. The CDR3 is 15 amino acids. CDR1 and CDR2 (germline): MNHEY, SVGAGI. DNA for the CDR3: TGTGCCAGCAGTTTACTCCGGACAGACAACTATGGCTACACCTTC. Translation: CASSLLRTDNYGYTF.

This sequence joins TRBV28 and TRBJ1-3; a weak D match, TRBD1 (5 bases). The CDR3 has 14 residues. The V end lost 7 bases, the J end lost 4 bases, and 14 bases lay between the germline ends. Germline lookup yields CDR1 MDHEN and CDR2 SYDVKM. In nucleotides, the CDR3 is TGTGCCAGCATCAGGGCGGTCGGGGGAAACACCATATATTTT. This gives the protein CASIRAVGGNTIYF. Complete variable domain (other parts from reference TRBV28 and TRBJ1-3): DVKVTQSSRYLVKRTGEKVFLECVQDMDHENMFWYRQDPGLGLRLIYFSYDVKMKEKGDIPEGYSVSREKKERFSLILESASTNQTSMYLCASIRAVGGNTIYFGEGSWLTVV.